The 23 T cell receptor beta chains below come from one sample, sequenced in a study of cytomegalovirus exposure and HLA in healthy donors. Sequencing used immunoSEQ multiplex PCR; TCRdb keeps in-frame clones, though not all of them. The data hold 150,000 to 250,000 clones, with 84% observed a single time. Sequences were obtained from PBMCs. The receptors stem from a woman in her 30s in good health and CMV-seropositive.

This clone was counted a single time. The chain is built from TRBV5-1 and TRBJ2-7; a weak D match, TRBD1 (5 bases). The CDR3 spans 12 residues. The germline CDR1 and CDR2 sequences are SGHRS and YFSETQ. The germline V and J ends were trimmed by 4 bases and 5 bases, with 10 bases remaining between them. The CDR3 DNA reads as TGCGCCAGCAGCCAGGGAATCGACGAGCAGTACTTC. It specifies CASSQGIDEQYF.

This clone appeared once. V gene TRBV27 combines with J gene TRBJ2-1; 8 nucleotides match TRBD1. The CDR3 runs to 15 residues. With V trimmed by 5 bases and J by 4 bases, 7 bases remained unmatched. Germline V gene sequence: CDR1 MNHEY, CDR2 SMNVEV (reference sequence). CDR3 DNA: TGTGCCAGCAGTGGGACAGGCCCCAAATACAATGAGCAGTTCTTC. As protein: CASSGTGPKYNEQFF.

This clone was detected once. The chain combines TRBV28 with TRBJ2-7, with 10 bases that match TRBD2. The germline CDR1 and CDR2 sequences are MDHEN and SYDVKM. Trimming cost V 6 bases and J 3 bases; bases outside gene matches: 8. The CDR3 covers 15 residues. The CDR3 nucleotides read TGTGCCAGCAGGAATCTAGCGGGAGTTGGCTACGAGCAGTACTTC. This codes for CASRNLAGVGYEQYF.

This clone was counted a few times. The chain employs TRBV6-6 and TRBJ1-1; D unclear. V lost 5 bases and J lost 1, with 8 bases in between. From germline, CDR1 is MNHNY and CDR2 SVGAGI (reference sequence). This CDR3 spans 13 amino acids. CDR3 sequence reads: CASSLRGNTEAFF. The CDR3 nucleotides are TGTGCCAGCAGTCTACGGGGGAACACTGAAGCTTTCTTT.

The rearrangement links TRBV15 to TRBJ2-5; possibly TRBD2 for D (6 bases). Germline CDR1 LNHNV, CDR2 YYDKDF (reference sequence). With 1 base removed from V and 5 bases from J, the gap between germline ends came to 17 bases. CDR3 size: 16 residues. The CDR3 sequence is CATSRGDLLPQETQYF. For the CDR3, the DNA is TGTGCCACCAGCAGAGGGGACTTACTACCTCAGGAGACCCAGTACTTC.

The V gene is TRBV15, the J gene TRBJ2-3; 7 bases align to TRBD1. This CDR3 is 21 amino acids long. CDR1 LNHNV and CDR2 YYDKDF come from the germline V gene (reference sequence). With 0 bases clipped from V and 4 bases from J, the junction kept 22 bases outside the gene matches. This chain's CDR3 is CATSRDKGATTLALSSDTQYF. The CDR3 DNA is TGTGCCACCAGCAGAGATAAGGGGGCTACCACGCTCGCTCTATCGTCAGATACGCAGTATTTT.

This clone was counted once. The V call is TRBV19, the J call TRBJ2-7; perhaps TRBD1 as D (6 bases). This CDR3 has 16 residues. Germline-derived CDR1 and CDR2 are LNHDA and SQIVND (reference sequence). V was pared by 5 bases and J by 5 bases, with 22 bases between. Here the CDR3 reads CASSVRDTQKLHEQYF. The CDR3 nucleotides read TGTGCCAGTAGTGTAAGGGACACACAAAAACTCCACGAGCAGTACTTC.

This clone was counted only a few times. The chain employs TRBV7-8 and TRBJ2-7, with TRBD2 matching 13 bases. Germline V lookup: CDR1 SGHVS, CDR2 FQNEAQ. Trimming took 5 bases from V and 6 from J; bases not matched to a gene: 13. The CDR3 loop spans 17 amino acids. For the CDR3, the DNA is TGTGCCAGCAGCCCCACTAGCGGGAGGGCGCCTTCCCGCGAGCAGTACTTC. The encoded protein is CASSPTSGRAPSREQYF. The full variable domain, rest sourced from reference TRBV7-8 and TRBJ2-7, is GAGVSQSPRYKVAKRGQDVALRCDPISGHVSLFWYQQALGQGPEFLTYFQNEAQLDKSGLPSDRFFAERPEGSVSTLKIQRTQQEDSAVYLCASSPTSGRAPSREQYFGPGTRLTVT.

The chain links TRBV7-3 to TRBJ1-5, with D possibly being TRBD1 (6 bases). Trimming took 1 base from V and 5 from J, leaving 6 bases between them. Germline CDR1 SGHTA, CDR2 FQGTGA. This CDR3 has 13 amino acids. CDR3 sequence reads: CASSLNRDQPQHF. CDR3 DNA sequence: TGTGCCAGCAGCTTAAACAGGGATCAGCCCCAGCATTTT.

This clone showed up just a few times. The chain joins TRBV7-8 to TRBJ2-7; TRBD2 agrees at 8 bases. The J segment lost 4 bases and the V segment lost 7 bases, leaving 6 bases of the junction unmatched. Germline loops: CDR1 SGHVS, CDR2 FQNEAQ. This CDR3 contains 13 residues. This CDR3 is CASTPASGYEQYF. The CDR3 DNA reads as TGTGCCAGCACCCCTGCTAGCGGGTACGAGCAGTACTTC.

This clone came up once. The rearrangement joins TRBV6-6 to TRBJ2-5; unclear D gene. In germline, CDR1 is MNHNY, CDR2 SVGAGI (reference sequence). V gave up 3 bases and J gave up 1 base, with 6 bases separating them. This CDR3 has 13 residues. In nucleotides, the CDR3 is TGTGCCAGCAGTTATTTACTCCAAGAGACCCAGTACTTC. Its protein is CASSYLLQETQYF.

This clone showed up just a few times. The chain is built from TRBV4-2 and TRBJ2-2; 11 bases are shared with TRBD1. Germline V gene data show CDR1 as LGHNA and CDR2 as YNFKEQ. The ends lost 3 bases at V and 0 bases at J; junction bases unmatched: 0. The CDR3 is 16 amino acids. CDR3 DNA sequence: TGTGCCAGCAGCCAGGACAGGGGGCCGAACACCGGGGAGCTGTTTTTT. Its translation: CASSQDRGPNTGELFF.

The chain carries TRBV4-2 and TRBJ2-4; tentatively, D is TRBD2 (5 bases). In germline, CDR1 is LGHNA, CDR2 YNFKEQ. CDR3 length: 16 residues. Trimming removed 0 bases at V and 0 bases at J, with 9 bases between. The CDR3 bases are TGTGCCAGCAGCCAAGATATAGGACTAGCCAAAAACATTCAGTACTTC. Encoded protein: CASSQDIGLAKNIQYF.

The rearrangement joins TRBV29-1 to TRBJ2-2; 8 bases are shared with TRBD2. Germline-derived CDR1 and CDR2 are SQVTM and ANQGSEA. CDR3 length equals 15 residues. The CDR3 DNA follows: TGCAGTTTCGAACAAAGCGGGAGTAATACCGGGGAGCTGTTTTTT. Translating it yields CSFEQSGSNTGELFF.

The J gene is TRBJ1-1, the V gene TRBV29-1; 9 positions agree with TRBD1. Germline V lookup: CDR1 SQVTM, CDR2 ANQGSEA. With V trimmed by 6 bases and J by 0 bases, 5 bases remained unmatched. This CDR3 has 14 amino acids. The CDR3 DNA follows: TGCAGCGTCGACGGACAGGGGTTGAACACTGAAGCTTTCTTT. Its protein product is CSVDGQGLNTEAFF.

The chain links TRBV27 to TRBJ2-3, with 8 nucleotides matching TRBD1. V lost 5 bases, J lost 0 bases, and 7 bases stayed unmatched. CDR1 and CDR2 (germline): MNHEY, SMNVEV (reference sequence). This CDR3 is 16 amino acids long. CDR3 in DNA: TGTGCCAGCAGTCCCCCGACAGGGGTAAGCACAGATACGCAGTATTTT. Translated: CASSPPTGVSTDTQYF.

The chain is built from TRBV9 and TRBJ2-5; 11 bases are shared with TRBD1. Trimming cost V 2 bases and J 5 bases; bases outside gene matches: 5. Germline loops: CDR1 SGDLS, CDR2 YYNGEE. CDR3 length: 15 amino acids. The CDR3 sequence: CASSVDRGRGETQYF. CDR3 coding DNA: TGTGCCAGCAGCGTGGACAGGGGGCGAGGCGAGACCCAGTACTTC.

This CDR3 is CATAWVKGGQPQHF. The CDR3, as DNA: TGTGCCACAGCATGGGTAAAAGGGGGTCAGCCCCAGCATTTT. The rearrangement joins TRBV2 to TRBJ1-5; tentatively, D is TRBD1 (6 bases). V was clipped by 10 bases and J by 6 bases, with 19 bases between them. Germline values: CDR1 SNHLY, CDR2 FYNNEI. The CDR3 totals 14 residues.

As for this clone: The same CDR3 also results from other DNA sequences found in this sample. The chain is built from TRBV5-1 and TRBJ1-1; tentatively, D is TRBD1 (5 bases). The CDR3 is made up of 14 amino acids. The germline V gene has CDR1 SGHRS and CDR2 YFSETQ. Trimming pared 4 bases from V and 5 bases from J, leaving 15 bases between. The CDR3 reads CASSLASGGTEAFF. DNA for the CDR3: TGCGCCAGCAGCCTTGCTTCCGGGGGGACTGAAGCTTTCTTT. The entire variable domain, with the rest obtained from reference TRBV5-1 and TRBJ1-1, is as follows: KAGVTQTPRYLIKTRGQQVTLSCSPISGHRSVSWYQQTPGQGLQFLFEYFSETQRNKGNFPGRFSGRQFSNSRSEMNVSTLELGDSALYLCASSLASGGTEAFFGQGTRLTVV.

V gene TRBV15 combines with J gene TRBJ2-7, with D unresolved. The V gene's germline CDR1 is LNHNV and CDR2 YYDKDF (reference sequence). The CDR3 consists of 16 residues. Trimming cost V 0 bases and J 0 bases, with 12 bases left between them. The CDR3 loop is CATSRDRSSSSYEQYF. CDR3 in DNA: TGTGCCACCAGCAGAGATCGTTCTTCTAGCTCCTACGAGCAGTACTTC.

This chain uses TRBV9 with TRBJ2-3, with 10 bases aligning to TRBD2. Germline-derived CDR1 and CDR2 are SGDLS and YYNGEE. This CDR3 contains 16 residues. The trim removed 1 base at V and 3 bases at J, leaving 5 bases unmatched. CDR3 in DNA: TGTGCCAGCAGCGTACAAGCGGGAGGGCCTACAGATACGCAGTATTTT. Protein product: CASSVQAGGPTDTQYF.

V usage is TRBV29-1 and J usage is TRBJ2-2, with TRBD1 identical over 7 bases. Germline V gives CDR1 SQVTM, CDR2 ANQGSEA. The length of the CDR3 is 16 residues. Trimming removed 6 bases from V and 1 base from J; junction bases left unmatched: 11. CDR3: CSVAPGTALNTGELFF. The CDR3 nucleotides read TGCAGCGTGGCCCCCGGGACAGCCCTGAACACCGGGGAGCTGTTTTTT.

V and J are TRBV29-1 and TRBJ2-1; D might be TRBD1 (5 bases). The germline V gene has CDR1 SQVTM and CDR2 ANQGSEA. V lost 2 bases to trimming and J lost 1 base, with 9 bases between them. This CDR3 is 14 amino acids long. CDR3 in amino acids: CSVEQGLSYNEQFF. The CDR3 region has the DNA TGCAGCGTTGAACAGGGCCTGTCCTACAATGAGCAGTTCTTC.